This T cell receptor (beta chain) was sequenced during a study of early T cells in non-severe SARS-CoV-2 infection. Findings of the study overall: Clonotype matching in VDJdb favored anti-spike CD8 responses and did not capture private and CD4 specificities.

Individual cDNA molecules each received unique molecular identifiers attached to them. TCRdb reprocessed the 5' RACE reads via MiXCR and lists one record per CDR3 protein. This sample has more than 45,000 distinct CDR3 sequences, with approximately 5.6% found just once. A word on this clonotype: Its antigen is unidentified.

In germline, CDR1 is SQVTM, CDR2 ANQGSEA. Deletions cut 0 bases from V and 7 bases from J, with 10 bases between. The length of the CDR3 is 12 residues. Sequencing was carried out using whole blood. The receptor's source is an adult who was a healthcare worker with PCR-confirmed SARS-CoV-2 infection or an uninfected control (not recorded which). J is TRBJ2-7 and V is TRBV29-1; D gene ambiguous. The chain's CDR3 is CSVEEGRREQYF. The DNA of the CDR3 is TGCAGCGTTGAAGAAGGCCGACGGGAGCAGTACTTC.